This T cell receptor beta chain was sequenced in a study of CD8 T cells in ankylosing spondylitis. CDR1 and CDR2 from the germline V gene are DFQATT and SNEGSKA (reference sequence). V gave up 3 bases and J gave up 3 bases; unmatched junction bases: 12. The CDR3 has 16 residues. TCR beta libraries were made by quantitative 5'-RACE with molecular barcodes. TCRdb itself ran the 5' RACE reads through MiXCR, one entry per CDR3 protein. The sample holds some 270,000 distinct CDR3 sequences, roughly a third seen once. The sequenced material came from blood, either unsorted or a sorted T cell fraction (not recorded which). The chain couples TRBV20-1 to TRBJ2-5, with TRBD2 matching 8 bases. This clonotype was sampled from a male donor with ankylosing spondylitis or in good health (not recorded which). CDR3 DNA: TGCAGTGCTAGTCTGTGGGGACTAGAATGGGAAGAGACCCAGTACTTC. Encoded protein: CSASLWGLEWEETQYF.